The rows below give T cell receptor beta chains drawn from one sample of a study of vaccination and CD4 T cells after COVID-19. The antigens for these receptors are not known. TCRdb itself ran the PCR reads through MiXCR, one entry per CDR3 protein. The data show about 12,000 distinct CDR3 sequences, with roughly 74% seen just once and 31% held by the top ten. The specimen was CD4+ T cells from blood, cultured in vitro. These receptors originate from a human donor who had recovered from COVID-19. Each CDR3 is given with its conserved first and last residue. D genes are given only for firm matches. Size tells how often a clone was seen (once, few, many) or the class of an expanded clone, and some rows leave it out.

NA | TRBJ1-2 | NA | TRBV7-2 | TGTGCCAGCAGCTTAGGAGGTTCCGTCCTTAGCTACACCTTC | CASSLGGSVLSYTF
NA | TRBJ2-3 | TRBD2 | TRBV20-1 | TGCAGTCTAGGGACTAGCGGGAGCACAGATACGCAGTATTTT | CSLGTSGSTDTQYF
NA | TRBJ2-5 | NA | TRBV7-2 | TGTGCCAGCAGCTTAGCCGGCCCCTCGGAGACCCAGTACTTC | CASSLAGPSETQYF
NA | TRBJ2-5 | NA | TRBV24-1 | TGTGCCACCAGTGATTTTGGGGGAACCAGGAGCCAAGAGACCCAGTACTTC | CATSDFGGTRSQETQYF
NA | TRBJ2-7 | TRBD2 | TRBV20-1 | TGCAGTGCTAGACCCCCTAGCGGGAGGGCCCTCGAGCAGTACTTC | CSARPPSGRALEQYF
NA | TRBJ2-7 | TRBD2 | TRBV6-1 | TGTGCCACCAAGCTAGCGGGTCCGAGCTCCTACGAGCAGTACTTC | CATKLAGPSSYEQYF
few | TRBJ1-2 | NA | TRBV28 | TGTGCCAGCTATCAGGCCGGGGGGAGAGGCTATGGCTACACCTTC | CASYQAGGRGYGYTF
NA | TRBJ1-4 | NA | TRBV18 | TGTGCCAGCTCGGATTCAGGGAGAGATGAAAAACTGTTTTTT | CASSDSGRDEKLFF
NA | TRBJ1-4 | NA | TRBV20-1 | TGCAGTGCTTCGTACCGTCAGGAAAAACTGTTTTTT | CSASYRQEKLFF
once | TRBJ2-6 | NA | TRBV6-1 | TGTGCCAGCAGTCCCCCCGAACGCTCTGGGGCCAACGTCCTGACTTTC | CASSPPERSGANVLTF